These T cell receptor beta chains were read from a single sample in a study of blood T cell repertoires in COVID-19. The table came from immunoSEQ multiplex PCR; TCRdb's copy has only in-frame clones and leaves some out. The data contain 350,000 or so clones, about nine tenths of them singletons. Sample: PBMCs or T cells enriched from blood (not recorded which). The receptor source for this set is a woman in her twenties or thirties who had been exposed to COVID-19. CDR3s include the opening cysteine and the closing phenylalanine or tryptophan. D genes are given only for firm matches. Some rows have no size entry. The others give once, few or many, or a class for an expanded clone.

>TRBD2|TRBV19|TRBJ2-7|.
CASSMGGRERPPYEQYF
TGTGCCAGTAGTATGGGAGGGCGGGAGCGCCCCCCCTACGAGCAGTACTTC
>TRBD2|TRBV7-8|TRBJ2-3|.
CASSLGDRGSFTDTQYF
TGTGCCAGCAGCTTAGGGGATCGCGGGAGTTTCACAGATACGCAGTATTTT
>TRBD1|TRBV5-4|TRBJ2-1|.
CASSPGGTGSNEQFF
TGTGCCAGCAGCCCCGGCGGGACAGGGAGCAATGAGCAGTTCTTC
>TRBD1|TRBV9|TRBJ2-5|.
CASSPTGQGGETQYF
TGTGCCAGCAGCCCGACAGGGCAGGGTGGAGAGACCCAGTACTTC
>.|TRBV7-8|TRBJ1-1|.
CASSSPTGPMNTEAFF
TGTGCCAGCAGTTCACCGACAGGACCCATGAACACTGAAGCTTTCTTT
>.|TRBV3-1/TRBV3-2|TRBJ2-7|.
CASSQDNYSGEQYF
TGTGCCAGCAGCCAAGATAACTACTCTGGCGAGCAGTACTTC
>TRBD1|TRBV28|TRBJ1-2|few
CASSSRGPVTGGLNYGYTF
TGTGCCAGCAGTTCCCGTGGCCCAGTGACAGGGGGACTTAACTATGGCTACACCTTC
>.|TRBV7-2|TRBJ1-5|.
CASSFGENSNQPQHF
TGTGCCAGCAGCTTCGGGGAAAACAGCAATCAGCCCCAGCATTTT
>TRBD2|TRBV11-3|TRBJ2-1|.
CASSLLVRENGEQFF
TGTGCCAGCAGCTTACTGGTGCGGGAGAATGGTGAGCAGTTCTTC
>.|TRBV5-1|TRBJ1-1|.
CASSFDSINTEAFF
TGCGCCAGCAGCTTCGACAGCATCAACACTGAAGCTTTCTTT
>.|TRBV29-1|TRBJ1-5|.
CSVAGTDWGAQHF
TGCAGCGTAGCCGGGACGGACTGGGGGGCCCAGCATTTT
>.|TRBV27|TRBJ2-7|.
CASSLGLTAEQYF
TGTGCCAGCAGTTTAGGACTAACGGCCGAGCAGTACTTC
>.|TRBV21-1|TRBJ2-1|.
CASSKAGSGTNNEQFF
TGTGCCAGCAGCAAAGCCGGTAGCGGGACCAACAATGAGCAGTTCTTC
>TRBD2|TRBV28|TRBJ2-7|.
CASSSQAGGSSYEQYF
TGTGCCAGCAGTTCTCAAGCGGGAGGGTCCTCCTACGAGCAGTACTTC
>.|TRBV7-8|TRBJ2-5|.
CASSPRTRVGGGETQYF
TGTGCCAGCAGCCCACGGACGAGGGTAGGGGGTGGCGAGACCCAGTACTTC
>.|TRBV18|TRBJ1-5|few
CASSPTQGLQPQHF
TGTGCCAGCTCACCAACACAGGGTCTCCAGCCCCAGCATTTT
>.|TRBV25-1|TRBJ1-5|.
CASSATGSRNQPQHF
TGTGCCAGCAGTGCCACAGGGAGTCGCAATCAGCCCCAGCATTTT
>TRBD1|TRBV2|TRBJ1-2|.
CASLFSTDRLHNYGYTF
TGTGCCAGCCTTTTTTCGACGGACAGGCTACATAACTATGGCTACACCTTC
>.|TRBV14|TRBJ2-7|.
CASSQAVTYAQYF
TGTGCCAGCAGCCAAGCTGTGACTTACGCGCAGTACTTC
>.|TRBV28|TRBJ2-7|.
CASSLAAGADYEQYF
TGTGCCAGCAGTTTAGCAGCAGGGGCGGACTACGAGCAGTACTTC